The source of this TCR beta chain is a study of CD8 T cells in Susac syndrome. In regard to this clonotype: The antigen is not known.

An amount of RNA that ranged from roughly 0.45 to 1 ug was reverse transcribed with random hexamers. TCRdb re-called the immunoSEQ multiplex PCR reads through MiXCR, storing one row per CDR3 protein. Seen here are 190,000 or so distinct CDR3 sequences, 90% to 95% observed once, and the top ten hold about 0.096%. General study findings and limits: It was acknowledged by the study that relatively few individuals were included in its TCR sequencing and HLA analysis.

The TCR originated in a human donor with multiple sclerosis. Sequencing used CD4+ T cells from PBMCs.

The CDR3 coding sequence is TGTGCCAGCAGCCAAGTCCGAGAGGGGCAGTACTTC. It encodes CASSQVREGQYF. The chain links TRBV3-1 to TRBJ2-7; D might be TRBD2 (5 bases). The V end was cut by 1 base, the J end by 9 bases, with 10 bases between. The germline gives CDR1 LGHDT, CDR2 YNNKEL (reference sequence). The CDR3 consists of 12 residues.